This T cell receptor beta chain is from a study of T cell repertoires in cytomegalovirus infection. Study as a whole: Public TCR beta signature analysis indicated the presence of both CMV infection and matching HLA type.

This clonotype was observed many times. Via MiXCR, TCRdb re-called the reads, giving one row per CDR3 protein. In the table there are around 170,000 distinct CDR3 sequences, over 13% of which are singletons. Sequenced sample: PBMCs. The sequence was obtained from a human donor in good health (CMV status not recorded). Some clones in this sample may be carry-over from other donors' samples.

This chain's CDR3 is CASRGAGVETQYF. The CDR3 DNA sequence: TGTGCCAGCAGGGGAGCGGGAGTGGAGACCCAGTACTTC. V usage is TRBV25-1 and J usage is TRBJ2-5; 8 bases agree with TRBD2. The CDR3 has 13 amino acids. The germline CDR1 and CDR2 sequences are MGHDK and SYGVNS. V lost 6 bases to trimming and J lost 5 bases; unmatched junction nucleotides: 5.